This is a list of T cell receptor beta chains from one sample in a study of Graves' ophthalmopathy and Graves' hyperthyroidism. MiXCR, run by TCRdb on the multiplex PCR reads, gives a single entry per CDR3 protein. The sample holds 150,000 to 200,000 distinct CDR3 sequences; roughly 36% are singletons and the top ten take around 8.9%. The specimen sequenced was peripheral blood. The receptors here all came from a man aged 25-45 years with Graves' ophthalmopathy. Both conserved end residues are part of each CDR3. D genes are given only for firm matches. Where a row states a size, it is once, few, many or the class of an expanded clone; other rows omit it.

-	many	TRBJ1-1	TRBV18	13	CASSGGMNTEAFF	TGTGCCAGCTCAGGTGGGATGAACACTGAAGCTTTCTTT
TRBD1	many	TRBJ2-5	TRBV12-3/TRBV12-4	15	CASNHRGLGEETQYF	TGTGCCAGCAACCACAGGGGGTTAGGAGAAGAGACCCAGTACTTC
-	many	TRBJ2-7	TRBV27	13	CATGRGFTYEQYF	TGTGCCACGGGACGGGGATTTACCTACGAGCAGTACTTC
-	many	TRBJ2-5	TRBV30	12	CASGTNQETQYF	TGTGCCTCCGGGACAAACCAAGAGACCCAGTACTTC
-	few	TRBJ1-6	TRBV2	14	CASNLDTYNSPLHF	TGTGCCAGCAACCTAGACACCTATAATTCACCCCTCCACTTT
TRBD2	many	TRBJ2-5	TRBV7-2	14	CASSSGLAMETQYF	TGTGCCAGCAGCTCCGGACTAGCGATGGAGACCCAGTACTTC
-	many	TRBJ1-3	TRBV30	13	CAWDTHSGNTIYF	TGTGCCTGGGACACCCACTCTGGAAACACCATATATTTT
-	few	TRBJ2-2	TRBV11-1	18	CASSSSILTTANTGELFF	TGTGCCAGCAGCTCATCGATACTGACTACAGCGAACACCGGGGAGCTGTTTTTT
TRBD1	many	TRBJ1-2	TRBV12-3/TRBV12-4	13	CASSTGDGYGYTF	TGTGCCAGCAGTACAGGGGACGGCTATGGCTACACCTTC
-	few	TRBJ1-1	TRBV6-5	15	CASSYSFRMNTEAFF	TGTGCCAGCAGTTACTCGTTCAGAATGAACACTGAAGCTTTCTTT
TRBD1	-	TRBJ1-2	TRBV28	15	CASSSTSGGWGGYTF	TGTGCCAGCAGTTCAACCTCAGGGGGATGGGGGGGCTACACCTTC
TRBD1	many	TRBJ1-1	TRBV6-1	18	CASSEGPGQGILNTEAFF	TGTGCCAGCAGTGAAGGACCGGGACAGGGGATCCTGAACACTGAAGCTTTCTTT
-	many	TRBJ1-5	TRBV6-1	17	CASSELSGRAAGKPQHF	TGTGCCAGCAGTGAACTTTCTGGGAGGGCCGCAGGGAAGCCCCAGCATTTT
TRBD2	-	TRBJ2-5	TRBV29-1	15	CSVAKGLANQETQYF	TGCAGCGTTGCTAAGGGACTAGCGAACCAAGAGACCCAGTACTTC
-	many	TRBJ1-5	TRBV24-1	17	CATSDLETDTSSQPQHF	TGTGCCACCAGTGATTTGGAGACTGACACCAGTAGTCAGCCCCAGCATTTT
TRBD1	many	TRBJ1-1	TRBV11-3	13	CASSPGQGTEAFF	TGTGCCAGCAGCCCGGGACAGGGTACTGAAGCTTTCTTT
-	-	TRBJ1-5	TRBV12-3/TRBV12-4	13	CASVTGPGQPQHF	TGTGCCAGCGTAACAGGGCCCGGACAGCCCCAGCATTTT
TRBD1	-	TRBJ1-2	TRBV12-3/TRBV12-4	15	CASSFGTGRLPGYTF	TGTGCCAGCAGCTTTGGGACAGGGAGGCTTCCTGGCTACACCTTC
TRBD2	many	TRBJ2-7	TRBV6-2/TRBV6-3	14	CASSRTSGNYEQYF	TGTGCCAGCAGTCGGACTAGCGGAAACTACGAGCAGTACTTC
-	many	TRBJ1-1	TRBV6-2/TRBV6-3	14	CASSSPGRNTEAFF	TGTGCCAGCAGTTCCCCGGGGAGGAACACTGAAGCTTTCTTT
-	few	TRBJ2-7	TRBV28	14	CASSSSTSFDEQYF	TGTGCCAGCAGTTCCTCTACTAGTTTCGACGAGCAGTACTTC
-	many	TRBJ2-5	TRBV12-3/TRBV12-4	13	CASSQGFQETQYF	TGTGCCAGCAGCCAAGGATTCCAAGAGACCCAGTACTTC
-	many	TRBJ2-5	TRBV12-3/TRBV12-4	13	CASSFPPVETQYF	TGTGCCAGCAGTTTTCCCCCCGTTGAGACCCAGTACTTC
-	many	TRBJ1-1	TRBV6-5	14	CASSYGSGNTEAFF	TGTGCCAGCAGTTACGGTTCAGGGAACACTGAAGCTTTCTTT
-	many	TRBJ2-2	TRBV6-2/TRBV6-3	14	CASSYRRATGELFF	TGTGCCAGCAGTTACCGGAGGGCCACCGGGGAGCTGTTTTTT
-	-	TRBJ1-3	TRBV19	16	CASNKIGELSGNTIYF	TGTGCCAGTAACAAAATAGGGGAACTATCTGGAAACACCATATATTTT